This TCR beta chain stems from a study of blood T cell repertoires in COVID-19. Looking at the study overall: Sample material is recorded as cDNA or gDNA derived from T cells, B-cell-depleted T cells, or PBMCs.

This CDR3 region has 15 residues. The V segment lost 8 bases and the J segment 3 bases; nucleotides outside the gene matches: 4. Germline-derived CDR1 and CDR2 are MDHEN and SYDVKM. Enrolled through a virtual design, the participants were between roughly 18 and 90 years of age and came from 24 US areas. In Cohort 3, a recovered donor had either two negative PCRs, clearance, or symptom resolution. Assay used: immunoSEQ multiplex PCR; TCRdb lists only in-frame clones, some missing. Of approximately 230,000 clones listed, just over 85% are singletons. V gene TRBV28 combines with J gene TRBJ2-6, with TRBD1 matching 10 bases. This TCR was sampled from a man aged 40-50 years who had recovered from COVID-19. The sample taken for sequencing was PBMCs or T cells enriched from blood (not recorded which). The DNA of the CDR3 is TGTGCCAGCTCGACAGGGGGCAATGGGGCCAACGTCCTGACTTTC. Translating it yields CASSTGGNGANVLTF.